Listed below are T cell receptor beta chains from one sample, sequenced in a study of cytomegalovirus exposure and HLA in healthy donors. Sequencing used immunoSEQ multiplex PCR; TCRdb keeps in-frame clones, though not all of them. The data show 150,000 to 200,000 clones, with 85% seen just once and approximately 15% held by the top ten. Sequences were obtained from PBMCs. The receptors shown here come from a man aged 18 to 29 in good health and CMV-seropositive. Both conserved end residues are part of each CDR3. The D gene is left open where the match is weak. A row's size may be missing; if present it is once, few, many or a size class.

D gene | clone size | J gene | V gene | CDR3 protein | CDR3 DNA
- | - | TRBJ2-1 | TRBV28 | CASSLTGPRGQFF | TGTGCCAGCAGCCTCACAGGGCCTAGGGGGCAGTTCTTC
TRBD2 | - | TRBJ2-3 | TRBV4-1 | CASSQGAGVTDTQYF | TGCGCCAGCAGCCAAGGGGCGGGAGTAACAGATACGCAGTATTTT
TRBD1 | - | TRBJ1-1 | TRBV5-1 | CASSTRDRGPGTEAFF | TGCGCCAGCAGCACCCGGGACAGGGGACCGGGAACTGAAGCTTTCTTT
- | - | TRBJ2-1 | TRBV4-1 | CASSQVEGSRVGDEQFF | TGCGCCAGCAGCCAAGTCGAGGGCTCCCGGGTCGGCGATGAGCAGTTCTTC
TRBD1 | - | TRBJ1-1 | TRBV11-3 | CASSLARTGEGAFF | TGTGCCAGCAGCTTAGCCCGGACAGGCGAGGGAGCTTTCTTT
TRBD1 | - | TRBJ1-2 | TRBV28 | CASSRGQGGSKNYGYTF | TGTGCCAGCAGTCGCGGACAGGGAGGGTCAAAAAACTATGGCTACACCTTC
TRBD1 | - | TRBJ1-5 | TRBV18 | CASSPGQGSNQPQHF | TGTGCCAGCTCACCGGGACAGGGGAGCAATCAGCCCCAGCATTTT
- | - | TRBJ2-3 | TRBV28 | CASSSTTGGTDTQYF | TGTGCCAGCAGTTCCACTACGGGTGGCACAGATACGCAGTATTTT
- | - | TRBJ2-3 | TRBV5-1 | CASSLEAAETQYF | TGCGCCAGCAGCTTGGAAGCGGCTGAGACGCAGTATTTT
- | - | TRBJ2-7 | TRBV7-2 | CASSLRGGITYEQYF | TGTGCCAGCAGCTTAAGGGGCGGAATTACCTACGAGCAGTACTTC
- | - | TRBJ2-5 | TRBV2 | CASSARLEETQYF | TGTGCCAGCAGTGCGCGGCTAGAAGAGACCCAGTACTTC
TRBD1 | - | TRBJ2-5 | TRBV27 | CASSLGTGGLETQYF | TGTGCCAGCAGTTTAGGAACAGGGGGTTTGGAGACCCAGTACTTC
TRBD1 | - | TRBJ1-4 | TRBV2 | CASIRRVWDRADHNEKLFF | TGTGCCAGCATCCGACGGGTGTGGGACAGGGCCGACCATAATGAAAAACTGTTTTTT
- | - | TRBJ1-5 | TRBV30 | CAWSVGDLQPQHF | TGTGCCTGGAGTGTAGGGGATCTTCAGCCCCAGCATTTT
- | - | TRBJ2-7 | TRBV4-1 | CASSSRESSYEQYF | TGCGCCAGCAGCTCCCGGGAGAGCTCCTACGAGCAGTACTTC
TRBD2 | - | TRBJ2-7 | TRBV27 | CASSFTSGIWYEQYF | TGTGCCAGCAGTTTTACTAGCGGGATTTGGTACGAGCAGTACTTC
- | - | TRBJ1-5 | TRBV5-1 | CASSLTGSNQPQHF | TGCGCCAGCAGCCTTACAGGGAGTAATCAGCCCCAGCATTTT
- | few | TRBJ2-1 | TRBV9 | CASSVVVPSSYNEQFF | TGTGCCAGCAGCGTAGTGGTGCCTAGCTCCTACAATGAGCAGTTCTTC
- | - | TRBJ1-6 | TRBV5-8 | CASSLRVNSPLHF | TGTGCCAGCAGCCTGAGGGTTAATTCACCCCTCCACTTT
- | few | TRBJ1-2 | TRBV28 | CASSLSSRNGYTF | TGTGCCAGCAGTTTATCATCCAGGAATGGCTACACCTTC
TRBD1 | - | TRBJ2-7 | TRBV10-1 | CASSDSGTVTYEQYF | TGCGCCAGCAGTGACTCCGGGACAGTTACCTACGAGCAGTACTTC
- | - | TRBJ2-7 | TRBV5-6 | CASSLAQAEQYF | TGTGCCAGCAGCTTGGCGCAGGCCGAACAGTACTTC
TRBD1 | - | TRBJ2-2 | TRBV7-7 | CASSPRQGSGGELFF | TGTGCTAGCAGCCCCCGACAGGGGAGTGGCGGGGAGCTGTTTTTT
TRBD1 | - | TRBJ1-1 | TRBV14 | CASSQRTGYEAFF | TGTGCCAGCAGCCAAAGGACAGGGTATGAAGCTTTCTTT
- | once | TRBJ1-6 | TRBV6-1 | CASSEAIRGISPLHF | TGTGCCAGCAGTGAAGCCATTCGAGGAATTTCACCCCTCCACTTT
TRBD1 | - | TRBJ2-2 | TRBV13 | CASSATDPGTGLGNTGELFF | TGTGCCAGCAGCGCAACCGATCCCGGGACAGGGTTAGGGAACACCGGGGAGCTGTTTTTT
TRBD1 | - | TRBJ2-3 | TRBV2 | CASSRDRGYTDTQYF | TGTGCCAGCAGCCGGGACAGGGGGTACACAGATACGCAGTATTTT
- | - | TRBJ2-5 | TRBV7-8 | CASSLLQETQYF | TGTGCCAGCAGCCTGTTACAAGAGACCCAGTACTTC
TRBD1 | - | TRBJ1-1 | TRBV7-2 | CASSPRTGTAFF | TGTGCCAGCAGCCCCCGGACAGGGACGGCTTTCTTT
TRBD2 | - | TRBJ2-7 | TRBV5-1 | CASSYGLAETYEQYF | TGCGCCAGCAGCTACGGACTAGCGGAAACCTACGAGCAGTACTTC
- | - | TRBJ2-7 | TRBV4-1 | CASSQAGYEQYF | TGCGCCAGCAGCCAAGCAGGCTACGAGCAGTACTTC
TRBD1 | - | TRBJ1-1 | TRBV28 | CASRPRDRLNTEAFF | TGTGCCAGCAGGCCTCGGGACAGGTTGAACACTGAAGCTTTCTTT